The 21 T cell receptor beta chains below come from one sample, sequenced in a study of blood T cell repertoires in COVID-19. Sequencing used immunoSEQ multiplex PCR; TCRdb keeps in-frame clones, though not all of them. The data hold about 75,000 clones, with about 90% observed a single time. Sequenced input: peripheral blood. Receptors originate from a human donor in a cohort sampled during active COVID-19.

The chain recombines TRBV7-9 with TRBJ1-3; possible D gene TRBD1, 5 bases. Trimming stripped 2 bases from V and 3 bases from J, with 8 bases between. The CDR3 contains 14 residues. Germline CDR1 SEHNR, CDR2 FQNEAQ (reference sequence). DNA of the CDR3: TGTGCCAGCAGCTTAAGGGGTCTTGGAAACACCATATATTTT. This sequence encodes CASSLRGLGNTIYF.

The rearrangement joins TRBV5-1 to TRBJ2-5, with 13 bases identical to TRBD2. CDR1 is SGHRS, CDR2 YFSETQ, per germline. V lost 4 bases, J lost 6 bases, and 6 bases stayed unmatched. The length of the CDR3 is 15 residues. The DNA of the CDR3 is TGCGCCAGCAGCAACAAGACTAGCGGGGGGAAGACCCAGTACTTC. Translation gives CASSNKTSGGKTQYF.

The CDR3 here is CASSVAAGGAGETQYF. The DNA of the CDR3 is TGTGCCAGCAGCGTAGCTGCAGGGGGCGCGGGGGAGACCCAGTACTTC. V and J are TRBV9 and TRBJ2-5; 8 nucleotides agree with TRBD1. Trimming removed 0 bases from V and 5 bases from J; junction bases left unmatched: 9. The CDR3 contains 16 residues. The germline V gene has CDR1 SGDLS and CDR2 YYNGEE.

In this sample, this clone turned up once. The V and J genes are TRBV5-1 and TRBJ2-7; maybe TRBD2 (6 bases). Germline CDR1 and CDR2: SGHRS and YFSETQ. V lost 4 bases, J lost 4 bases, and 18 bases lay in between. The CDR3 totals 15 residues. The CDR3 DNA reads TGCGCCAGCAGCCTCGGACTGGGAGGCGCTTACGAGCAGTACTTC. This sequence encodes CASSLGLGGAYEQYF.

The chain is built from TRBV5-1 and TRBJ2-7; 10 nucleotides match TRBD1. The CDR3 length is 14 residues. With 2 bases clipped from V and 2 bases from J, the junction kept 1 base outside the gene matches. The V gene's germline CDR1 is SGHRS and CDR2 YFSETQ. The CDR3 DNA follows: TGCGCCAGCAGCTTAGGGACAGGGGCCTACGAGCAGTACTTC. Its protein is CASSLGTGAYEQYF. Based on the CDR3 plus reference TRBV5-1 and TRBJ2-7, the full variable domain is KAGVTQTPRYLIKTRGQQVTLSCSPISGHRSVSWYQQTPGQGLQFLFEYFSETQRNKGNFPGRFSGRQFSNSRSEMNVSTLELGDSALYLCASSLGTGAYEQYFGPGTRLTVT.

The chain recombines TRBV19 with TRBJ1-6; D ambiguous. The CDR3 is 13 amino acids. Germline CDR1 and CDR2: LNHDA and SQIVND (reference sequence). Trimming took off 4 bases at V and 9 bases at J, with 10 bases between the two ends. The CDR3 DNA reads TGTGCCAGTAGTAGACAACTGAGTTCACCCCTCCACTTT. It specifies CASSRQLSSPLHF.

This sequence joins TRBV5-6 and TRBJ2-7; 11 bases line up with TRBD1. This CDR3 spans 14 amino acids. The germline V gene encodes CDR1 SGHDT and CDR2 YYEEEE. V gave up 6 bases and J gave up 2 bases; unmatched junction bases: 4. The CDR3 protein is CASTPGQGAYEQYF. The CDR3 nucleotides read TGTGCCAGCACCCCGGGACAGGGGGCCTACGAGCAGTACTTC. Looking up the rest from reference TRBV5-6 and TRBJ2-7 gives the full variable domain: DAGVTQSPTHLIKTRGQQVTLRCSPKSGHDTVSWYQQALGQGPQFIFQYYEEEERQRGNFPDRFSGHQFPNYSSELNVNALLLGDSALYLCASTPGQGAYEQYFGPGTRLTVT.

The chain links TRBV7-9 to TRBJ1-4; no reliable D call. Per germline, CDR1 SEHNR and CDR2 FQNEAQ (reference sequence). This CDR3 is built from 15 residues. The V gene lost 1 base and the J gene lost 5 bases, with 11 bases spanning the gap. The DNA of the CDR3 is TGTGCCAGCAGCTTAGGAGGTAACGAGAATGAAAAACTGTTTTTT. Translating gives CASSLGGNENEKLFF.

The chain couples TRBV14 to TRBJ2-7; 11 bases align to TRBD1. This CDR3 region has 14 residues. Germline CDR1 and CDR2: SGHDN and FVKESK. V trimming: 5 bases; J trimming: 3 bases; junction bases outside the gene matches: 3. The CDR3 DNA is TGTGCCAGCAGCTGGACAGGGGGCAACTACGAGCAGTACTTC. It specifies CASSWTGGNYEQYF.

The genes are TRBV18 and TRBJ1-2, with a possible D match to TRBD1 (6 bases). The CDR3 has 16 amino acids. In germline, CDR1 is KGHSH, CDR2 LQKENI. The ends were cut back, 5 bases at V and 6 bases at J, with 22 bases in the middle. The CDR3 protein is CASSLGLVRGADGYTF. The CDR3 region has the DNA TGTGCCAGCTCATTAGGTCTCGTACGGGGGGCCGATGGCTACACCTTC.

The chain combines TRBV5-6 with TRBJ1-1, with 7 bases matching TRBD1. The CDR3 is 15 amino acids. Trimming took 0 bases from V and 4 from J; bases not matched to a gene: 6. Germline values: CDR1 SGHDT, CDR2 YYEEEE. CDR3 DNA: TGTGCCAGCAGCTTGGACAGGGGAGGCTTCACTGAAGCTTTCTTT. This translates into CASSLDRGGFTEAFF. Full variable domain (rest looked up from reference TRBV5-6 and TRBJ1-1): DAGVTQSPTHLIKTRGQQVTLRCSPKSGHDTVSWYQQALGQGPQFIFQYYEEEERQRGNFPDRFSGHQFPNYSSELNVNALLLGDSALYLCASSLDRGGFTEAFFGQGTRLTVV.

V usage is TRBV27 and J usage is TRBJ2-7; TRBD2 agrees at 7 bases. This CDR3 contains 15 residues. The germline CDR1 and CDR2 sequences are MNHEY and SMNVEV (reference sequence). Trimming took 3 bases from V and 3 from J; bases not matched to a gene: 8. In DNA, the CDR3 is TGTGCCAGCAGTTTTGGTTTGGCTAGCGGCTACGAGCAGTACTTC. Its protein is CASSFGLASGYEQYF.

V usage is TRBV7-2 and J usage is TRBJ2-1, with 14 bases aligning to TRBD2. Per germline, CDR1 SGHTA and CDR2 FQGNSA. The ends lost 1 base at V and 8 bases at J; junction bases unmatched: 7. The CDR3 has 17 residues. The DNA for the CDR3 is TGTGCCAGCAGCTTAGTGGGACTAGCGGGAGATATCTATGAGCAGTTCTTC. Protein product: CASSLVGLAGDIYEQFF.

The chain's CDR3 is CASSQDRLYSSRETQYF. The CDR3, as DNA: TGTGCCAGCAGCCAAGACCGGCTTTACAGTTCTCGAGAGACCCAGTACTTC. The chain uses TRBV3-1 (or the pseudogene TRBV3-2) and TRBJ2-5, with no clear D. CDR1 LGHDT and CDR2 YNNKEL come from the germline V gene (reference sequence). V lost 0 bases and J lost 4, with 18 bases in between. The length of the CDR3 is 17 residues.

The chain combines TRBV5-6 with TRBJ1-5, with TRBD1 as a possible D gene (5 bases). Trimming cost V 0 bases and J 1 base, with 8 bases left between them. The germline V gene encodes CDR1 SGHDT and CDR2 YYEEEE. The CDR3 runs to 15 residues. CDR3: CASSLGQGSNQPQHF. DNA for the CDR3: TGTGCCAGCAGCTTGGGGCAGGGCAGCAATCAGCCCCAGCATTTT.

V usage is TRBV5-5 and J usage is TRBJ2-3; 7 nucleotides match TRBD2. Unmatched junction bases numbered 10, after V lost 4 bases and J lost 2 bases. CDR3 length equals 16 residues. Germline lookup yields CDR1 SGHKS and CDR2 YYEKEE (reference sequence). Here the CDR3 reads CASSPVTSAYTDTQYF. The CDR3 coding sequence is TGTGCCAGCAGCCCGGTCACTAGCGCTTACACAGATACGCAGTATTTT.

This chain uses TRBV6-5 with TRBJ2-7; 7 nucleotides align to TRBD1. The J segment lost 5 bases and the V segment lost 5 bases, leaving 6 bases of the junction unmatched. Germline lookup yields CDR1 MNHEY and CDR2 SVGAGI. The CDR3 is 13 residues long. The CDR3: CASSPTGAHEQYF. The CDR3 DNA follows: TGTGCCAGCAGTCCAACAGGGGCCCACGAGCAGTACTTC.

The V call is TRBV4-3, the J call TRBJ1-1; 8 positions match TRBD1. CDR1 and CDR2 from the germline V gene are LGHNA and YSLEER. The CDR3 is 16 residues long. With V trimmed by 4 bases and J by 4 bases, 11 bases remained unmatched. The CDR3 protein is CASSLDGQGGFTEAFF. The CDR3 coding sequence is TGCGCCAGCAGCCTAGACGGACAGGGTGGTTTCACTGAAGCTTTCTTT.

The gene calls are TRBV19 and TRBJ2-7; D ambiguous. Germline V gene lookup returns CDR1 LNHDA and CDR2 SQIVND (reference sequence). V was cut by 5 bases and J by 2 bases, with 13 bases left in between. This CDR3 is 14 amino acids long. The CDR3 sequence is CASSLRYSPYEQYF. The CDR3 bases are TGTGCCAGTAGTCTCCGTTACAGCCCCTACGAGCAGTACTTC.

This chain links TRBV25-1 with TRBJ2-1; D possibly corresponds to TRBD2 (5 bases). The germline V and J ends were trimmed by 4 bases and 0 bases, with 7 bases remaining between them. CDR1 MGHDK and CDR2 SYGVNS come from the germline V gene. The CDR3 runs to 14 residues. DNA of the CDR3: TGTGCCAGCAGTGTGGGGAGCTCCTACAATGAGCAGTTCTTC. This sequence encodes CASSVGSSYNEQFF.

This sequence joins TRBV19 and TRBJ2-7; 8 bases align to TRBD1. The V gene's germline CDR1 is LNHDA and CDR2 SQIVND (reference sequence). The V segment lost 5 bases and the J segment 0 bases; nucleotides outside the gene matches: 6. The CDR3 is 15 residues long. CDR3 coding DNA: TGTGCCAGTAGTTCACCGGGACAGGACTCCTACGAGCAGTACTTC. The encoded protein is CASSSPGQDSYEQYF.